This TCR beta chain was documented in a study of blood T cell repertoires in COVID-19. Background on the study: Samples of COVID-19 (acute and convalescent) were obtained from the United States, Italy and Spain. T cells, B-cell-depleted T cells, or PBMCs provided the cDNA or gDNA that served as material.

Original handling: Cell counts per sample came from amplifying reference gene primers. Method: immunoSEQ multiplex PCR; TCRdb's copy keeps in-frame clones and lacks some. The V and J calls and the clone size are those of that table, but D and trimming were determined from the DNA. The table includes around 140,000 clones, over 80% detected once. Germline CDR1 is SGHKS and CDR2 is YYEKEE (reference sequence). The CDR3 loop spans 16 amino acids. The junction had 7 bases not matched to a gene; V was cut back by 1 base and J by 2 bases. This sequence originates from a man younger than 45 with COVID-19, enrolled during active disease. Input material: peripheral blood. The chain has TRBV5-5 and TRBJ2-3; 7 nucleotides match TRBD2. CDR3 protein: CASSLSLAGNTDTQYF. In DNA form, the CDR3 reads TGTGCCAGCAGCTTGTCGTTAGCGGGTAACACAGATACGCAGTATTTT.